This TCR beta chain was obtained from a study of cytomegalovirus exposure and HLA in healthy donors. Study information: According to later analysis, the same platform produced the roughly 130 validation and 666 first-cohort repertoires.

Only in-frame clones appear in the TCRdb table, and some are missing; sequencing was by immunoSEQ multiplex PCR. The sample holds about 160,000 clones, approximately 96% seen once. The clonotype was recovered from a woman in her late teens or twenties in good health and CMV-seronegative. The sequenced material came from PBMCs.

Here the CDR3 DNA reads TGTGCCAGCAGCTTATATAGCGGGACAGGGAACTCCTACGAGCAGTACTTC. Amino acid sequence: CASSLYSGTGNSYEQYF. The J gene is TRBJ2-7, the V gene TRBV7-8, with D possibly matching TRBD1 (9 bases). Deletions cut 2 bases from V and 0 bases from J, with 17 bases between. The germline V gene encodes CDR1 SGHVS and CDR2 FQNEAQ. This CDR3 region has 17 residues.